The clone carrying this T cell receptor beta chain has just one count. The entry originates in a study of OX40 agonist ivuxolimab in advanced cancers. As for the study in general: An agonistic anti-OX40 (CD134) antibody, ivuxolimab, was used to treat the patients. About 42% of patients had received prior checkpoint inhibitor therapy. Hepatocellular carcinoma, melanoma, renal cell or head and neck cancer affected the dose-escalation patients.

V lost 8 bases and J 6 bases, leaving 10 bases between the germline ends. The CDR3 is 11 residues long. Germline V gives CDR1 MNHNS, CDR2 SASEGT. Clones were sequenced by immunoSEQ multiplex PCR, and TCRdb holds only the in-frame ones, with some missing. The table has 35,000 to 40,000 clones, 85% to 90% seen once; the top ten hold 2% to 3%. Enrollment shut out patients with autoimmune disease history or systemic immunosuppression. The source of this sequence is an adult with an advanced solid tumor such as melanoma, head and neck, liver or kidney cancer. The chain joins TRBV6-1 to TRBJ1-1; D uncertain. The sample here was CD4+ or CD8+ T cells sorted from blood, taken in a trial of the OX40 agonist ivuxolimab. The CDR3 loop reads CASLRTSEAFF. The CDR3 coding sequence is TGTGCCAGCCTCAGGACCTCTGAAGCTTTCTTT.